These T cell receptor beta chains were read from a single sample in a study of blood T cell repertoires in COVID-19. The table came from immunoSEQ multiplex PCR; TCRdb's copy has only in-frame clones and leaves some out. The table has roughly 200,000 clones, 85% seen once; the top ten hold roughly a sixth. Source material: PBMCs or T cells enriched from blood (not recorded which). These TCRs come from a man in his forties who had recovered from COVID-19. CDR3s leave out the opening cysteine and the closing phenylalanine or tryptophan. A clone size is listed for some rows: how often the clone was seen (once, few, many), or a class if it is expanded.

j_call clone_size v_call cdr3_aa
TRBJ2-2 NA TRBV29-1 SVEVWGRVGELF
TRBJ2-3 NA TRBV3-1/TRBV3-2 ASSQGQTTRRPDTQY
TRBJ2-1 NA TRBV9 ASSVTSSPSSYNEQF
TRBJ2-7 once TRBV9 ASSVQGGPNEQY
TRBJ2-1 NA TRBV6-5 ASSYSGPQPNNEQF
TRBJ2-7 NA TRBV28 ASSLRSSYEQY
TRBJ2-7 NA TRBV10-3 AISEPGQGGVGEQY
TRBJ2-2 NA TRBV6-1 ASSGLTGRGTGELF
TRBJ2-2 many TRBV30 AWTTKGLDTGELF
TRBJ2-4 NA TRBV19 ASSFGTANIQY
TRBJ2-1 NA TRBV7-8 ASSLSAVGVNNEQF
TRBJ2-7 NA TRBV27 ASSFAGLDYEQY
TRBJ2-3 NA TRBV29-1 SAYEGDTQY
TRBJ1-4 NA TRBV4-3 ASSQLWSLGPATNEKLF
TRBJ1-1 NA TRBV4-1 ASSQLIPGTANTEAF
TRBJ2-7 few TRBV5-3 ARSHDWCPSYEQY
TRBJ1-5 few TRBV25-1 ASSANSNQPQH
TRBJ2-5 NA TRBV12-5 ASGTDIQETQY
TRBJ2-5 NA TRBV15 ATSRSGQREETQY
TRBJ2-1 NA TRBV6-2/TRBV6-3 ASSYSRRAYNEQF
TRBJ2-7 once TRBV6-1 ASSSQDRPNYEQY
TRBJ2-1 NA TRBV29-1 SVDRGLAGSNEQF
TRBJ2-3 NA TRBV13 ASSLGWREVPDTQY
TRBJ1-1 NA TRBV4-1 ASSLRIMGGEANTEAF
TRBJ2-2 NA TRBV5-1 ASSPKRRLAGNNTGELF
TRBJ2-3 NA TRBV21-1 ASSKAETGVDTDTQY
TRBJ2-1 once TRBV19 ASSSWTSGNNEQF
TRBJ1-5 NA TRBV27 ASSLTGFSGNQPQH
TRBJ1-5 NA TRBV10-3 AISSGNQPQH
TRBJ1-3 NA TRBV5-1 ASSLDAGLGGNTIY
TRBJ1-1 NA TRBV11-2 ASSLNRNTEAF
TRBJ1-5 NA TRBV28 ASRPFAWASFNQPQH
TRBJ2-7 NA TRBV19 ASSMQAGGYEQY
TRBJ1-5 NA TRBV4-1 ASSHPGQGEPQH
TRBJ2-5 NA TRBV11-2 ASSSVRREETQY
TRBJ1-1 NA TRBV7-7 ASSATGLIAEAF
TRBJ2-7 few TRBV12-3/TRBV12-4 ASSLTGSYEQY
TRBJ2-5 NA TRBV30 AWSVIDGGTQY